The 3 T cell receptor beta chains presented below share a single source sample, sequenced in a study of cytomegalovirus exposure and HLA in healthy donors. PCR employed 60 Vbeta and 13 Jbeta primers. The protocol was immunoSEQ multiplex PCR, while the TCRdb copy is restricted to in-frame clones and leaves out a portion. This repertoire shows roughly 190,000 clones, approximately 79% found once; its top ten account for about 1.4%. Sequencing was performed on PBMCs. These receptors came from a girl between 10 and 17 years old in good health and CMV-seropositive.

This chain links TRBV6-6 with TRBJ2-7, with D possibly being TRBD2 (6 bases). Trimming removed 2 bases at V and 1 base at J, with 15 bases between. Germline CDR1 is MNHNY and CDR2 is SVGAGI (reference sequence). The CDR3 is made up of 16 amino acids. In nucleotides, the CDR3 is TGTGCCAGCAGTTACCCCTTTGGGGGGAGGTCCTACGAGCAGTACTTC. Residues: CASSYPFGGRSYEQYF.

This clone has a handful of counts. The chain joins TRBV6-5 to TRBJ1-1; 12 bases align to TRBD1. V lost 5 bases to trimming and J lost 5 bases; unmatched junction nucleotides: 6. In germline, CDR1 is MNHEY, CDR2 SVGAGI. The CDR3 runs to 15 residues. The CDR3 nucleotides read TGTGCCAGCAGTGGGGACAGGGGGCGTTGGACTGAAGCTTTCTTT. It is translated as CASSGDRGRWTEAFF.

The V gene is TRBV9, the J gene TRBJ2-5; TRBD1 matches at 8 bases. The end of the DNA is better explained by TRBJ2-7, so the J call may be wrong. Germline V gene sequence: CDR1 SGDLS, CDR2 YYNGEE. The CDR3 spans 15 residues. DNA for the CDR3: TGTGCCAGCAGCGTAACGGGACAGGCCTCCTACGAGCAGTACTTC. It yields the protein CASSVTGQASYEQYF.